This T cell receptor beta chain was identified during a study of identical twins. Each CDR3 protein gets one entry after TCRdb re-called the 5' RACE reads with MiXCR. The sample has 250,000 to 300,000 distinct CDR3 sequences, about 8.5% seen once. A few counts support this clonotype. V lost 3 bases to trimming and J lost 0 bases, with 9 bases between them. Looked up from germline, CDR1 is MNHEY and CDR2 is SMNVEV (reference sequence). The CDR3 loop spans 14 amino acids. This same sample was also part of a study on yellow fever vaccine responses in identical twins.

The TCR comes from a woman between 18 and 29 years old in good health. The rearrangement links TRBV27 to TRBJ2-7; D perhaps matches TRBD1 (6 bases). Sequencing was performed on CD8+ T cells sorted from blood. The CDR3 DNA sequence: TGTGCCAGCAGTTTCTACAGGGCCTCCTACGAGCAGTACTTC. This gives the protein CASSFYRASYEQYF.